This TCR beta chain was found in a study of blood T cells in healthy people across ages. Overall study context: Template switching retrieved approximately one barcoded beta molecule for each two T cells. Study-wide findings and caveats: Reliance upon unsorted PBMCs precluded definitive naive versus antigen-experienced comparison.

Isolation yielded PBMCs, at least 6 million per sample, in every case. CDR3 length: 13 amino acids. V lost 7 bases, J lost 9 bases, and 16 bases lay in between. PCR was performed a second time for about 7 to 12 cycles using a sample-barcoded 5' primer and a J-beta primer mix. A template-switch adaptor containing 12 random nucleotides labeled each cDNA molecule. TCRdb recomputed calls from the 5' RACE reads with MiXCR, one row per CDR3 protein. The sample records over a million distinct CDR3 sequences, approximately 38% being singletons. This clonotype has a handful of counts. As yet, its antigen is unknown.

The receptor was isolated from a woman aged 18-30 years in good health. The sequenced material came from blood. The J gene is TRBJ2-1, the V gene TRBV12-3 or TRBV12-4; tentative D call: TRBD2 (6 bases). The chain's CDR3 is CASTLGGAGEQFF. Written as DNA, the CDR3 is TGTGCCAGCACTCTCGGAGGGGCTGGTGAGCAGTTCTTC.